A selection of T cell receptor beta chains follows, all from one sample in a study of blood T cell repertoires in COVID-19. Data came from immunoSEQ multiplex PCR; TCRdb stores just in-frame clones and leaves some out. The profile shows fewer than 250,000 clones, approximately 83% of them singletons. Sequencing was done on a sample of PBMCs or T cells enriched from blood (not recorded which). The source is a woman in her forties who had been exposed to COVID-19. The CDR3 runs from the conserved cysteine through the conserved F or W. Each record gives: clone size, J gene, V gene, D gene, CDR3 protein, CDR3 DNA. A D gene is named only where the DNA matches it firmly. The size field is filled for only some rows; it gives once, few, many or a size class.

clone_size: -
j_call: TRBJ1-1
v_call: TRBV27
d_call: TRBD1
cdr3_aa: CASSFRSGGQGDTEAFF
cdr3_nt: TGTGCCAGCAGTTTTAGGTCAGGCGGGCAGGGGGACACTGAAGCTTTCTTT

clone_size: -
j_call: TRBJ2-3
v_call: TRBV14
d_call: TRBD2
cdr3_aa: CASSPKLADPIDTQYF
cdr3_nt: TGTGCCAGCAGCCCCAAACTAGCGGACCCGATAGATACGCAGTATTTT

clone_size: -
j_call: TRBJ1-4
v_call: TRBV11-2
d_call: -
cdr3_aa: CASSSGGGSEKLFF
cdr3_nt: TGTGCCAGCAGCTCCGGGGGGGGGAGCGAAAAACTGTTTTTT

clone_size: -
j_call: TRBJ2-7
v_call: TRBV20-1
d_call: -
cdr3_aa: CSASGNYEQYF
cdr3_nt: TGCAGTGCTAGCGGGAACTACGAGCAGTACTTC

clone_size: -
j_call: TRBJ1-1
v_call: TRBV9
d_call: TRBD1
cdr3_aa: CASSVGTGAATEAFF
cdr3_nt: TGTGCCAGCAGCGTAGGGACAGGGGCCGCTACTGAAGCTTTCTTT

clone_size: -
j_call: TRBJ2-5
v_call: TRBV2
d_call: -
cdr3_aa: CASTYASSAQYF
cdr3_nt: TGTGCCAGCACCTATGCTTCGAGCGCCCAGTACTTC

clone_size: -
j_call: TRBJ2-4
v_call: TRBV3-1/TRBV3-2
d_call: -
cdr3_aa: CASSQEITLAKNIQYF
cdr3_nt: TGTGCCAGCAGCCAAGAAATCACTCTAGCCAAAAACATTCAGTACTTC

clone_size: -
j_call: TRBJ2-5
v_call: TRBV3-1/TRBV3-2
d_call: -
cdr3_aa: CASSQMSGPGETQYF
cdr3_nt: TGTGCCAGCAGCCAGATGAGCGGTCCTGGGGAGACCCAGTACTTC

clone_size: few
j_call: TRBJ2-5
v_call: TRBV3-1/TRBV3-2
d_call: -
cdr3_aa: CASSPYGGLETQYF
cdr3_nt: TGTGCCAGCAGCCCCTATGGGGGCCTGGAGACCCAGTACTTC

clone_size: -
j_call: TRBJ2-7
v_call: TRBV19
d_call: TRBD1
cdr3_aa: CASSVTGVEDEQYF
cdr3_nt: TGTGCCAGTAGTGTAACAGGGGTAGAGGACGAGCAGTACTTC

clone_size: once
j_call: TRBJ1-2
v_call: TRBV7-9
d_call: TRBD1
cdr3_aa: CASSLVRGLYGYTF
cdr3_nt: TGTGCCAGCAGCTTAGTCAGGGGGCTCTATGGCTACACCTTC

clone_size: -
j_call: TRBJ1-2
v_call: TRBV6-5
d_call: -
cdr3_aa: CASIGRGYGYTF
cdr3_nt: TGTGCCAGCATCGGCAGGGGCTATGGCTACACCTTC

clone_size: -
j_call: TRBJ1-2
v_call: TRBV10-3
d_call: -
cdr3_aa: CAIGEVFYGYTF
cdr3_nt: TGTGCCATCGGCGAGGTTTTCTATGGCTACACCTTC

clone_size: -
j_call: TRBJ2-3
v_call: TRBV28
d_call: -
cdr3_aa: CASTFGDITDTQYF
cdr3_nt: TGTGCCAGCACCTTCGGGGATATCACAGATACGCAGTATTTT

clone_size: -
j_call: TRBJ2-7
v_call: TRBV4-1
d_call: -
cdr3_aa: CASSQDKWAGVHYEQYF
cdr3_nt: TGCGCCAGCAGCCAAGATAAGTGGGCAGGGGTGCACTACGAGCAGTACTTC

clone_size: -
j_call: TRBJ1-1
v_call: TRBV12-5
d_call: -
cdr3_aa: CASGLVHGGATEAFF
cdr3_nt: TGTGCTAGTGGTTTGGTTCACGGAGGGGCCACTGAAGCTTTCTTT

clone_size: few
j_call: TRBJ1-1
v_call: TRBV10-3
d_call: TRBD1
cdr3_aa: CAITKDRGDTEAFF
cdr3_nt: TGTGCCATCACTAAAGACAGGGGTGACACTGAAGCTTTCTTT

clone_size: -
j_call: TRBJ1-4
v_call: TRBV2
d_call: -
cdr3_aa: CASSDFGGPRGEKLFF
cdr3_nt: TGTGCCAGCAGTGACTTCGGGGGGCCCCGGGGTGAAAAACTGTTTTTT

clone_size: -
j_call: TRBJ1-5
v_call: TRBV4-1
d_call: -
cdr3_aa: CASSQLGWGSNQPQHF
cdr3_nt: TGCGCCAGCAGCCAACTTGGATGGGGCAGCAATCAGCCCCAGCATTTT

clone_size: -
j_call: TRBJ1-1
v_call: TRBV5-1
d_call: -
cdr3_aa: CASSLDMNTEAFF
cdr3_nt: TGCGCCAGCAGCTTGGATATGAACACTGAAGCTTTCTTT

clone_size: -
j_call: TRBJ2-7
v_call: TRBV18
d_call: -
cdr3_aa: CASSPGGIAYEQYF
cdr3_nt: TGTGCCAGCTCACCAGGGGGGATAGCATACGAGCAGTACTTC

clone_size: -
j_call: TRBJ1-2
v_call: TRBV5-6
d_call: -
cdr3_aa: CASSANRDFLGYTF
cdr3_nt: TGTGCCAGCAGCGCGAACCGGGATTTCTTGGGCTACACCTTC

clone_size: -
j_call: TRBJ1-1
v_call: TRBV5-1
d_call: -
cdr3_aa: CASSSEVNEAFF
cdr3_nt: TGCGCCAGCAGCTCCGAGGTGAATGAAGCTTTCTTT